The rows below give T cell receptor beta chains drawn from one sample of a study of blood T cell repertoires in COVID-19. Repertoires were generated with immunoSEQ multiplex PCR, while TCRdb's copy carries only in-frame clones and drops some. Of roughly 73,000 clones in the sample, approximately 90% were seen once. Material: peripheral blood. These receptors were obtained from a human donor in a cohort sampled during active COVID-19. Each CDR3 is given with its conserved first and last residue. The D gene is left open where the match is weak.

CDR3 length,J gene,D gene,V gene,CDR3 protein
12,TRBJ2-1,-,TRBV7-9,CASSLPYNEQFF
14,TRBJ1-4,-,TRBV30,CAWSPGGPNEKLFF
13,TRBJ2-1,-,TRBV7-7,CASSPEVGLEQFF
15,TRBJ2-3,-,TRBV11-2,CASSFYRAGTDTQYF
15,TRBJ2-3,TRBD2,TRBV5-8,CASSLGSGIVDTQYF
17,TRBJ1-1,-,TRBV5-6,CASSLTGQTQTGTEAFF
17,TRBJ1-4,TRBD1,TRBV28,CASGTYRGEGSNEKLFF
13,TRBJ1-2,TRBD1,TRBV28,CASSNYRGHGYTF
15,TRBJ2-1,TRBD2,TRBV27,CASSQGLAGVNEQFF
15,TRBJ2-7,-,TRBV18,CASSPPRAVDYEQYF
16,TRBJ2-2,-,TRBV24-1,CATSDPVKDSFGELFF
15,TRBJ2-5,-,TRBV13,CASSTLKREQETQYF
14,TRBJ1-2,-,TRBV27,CASSPTAADYGYTF